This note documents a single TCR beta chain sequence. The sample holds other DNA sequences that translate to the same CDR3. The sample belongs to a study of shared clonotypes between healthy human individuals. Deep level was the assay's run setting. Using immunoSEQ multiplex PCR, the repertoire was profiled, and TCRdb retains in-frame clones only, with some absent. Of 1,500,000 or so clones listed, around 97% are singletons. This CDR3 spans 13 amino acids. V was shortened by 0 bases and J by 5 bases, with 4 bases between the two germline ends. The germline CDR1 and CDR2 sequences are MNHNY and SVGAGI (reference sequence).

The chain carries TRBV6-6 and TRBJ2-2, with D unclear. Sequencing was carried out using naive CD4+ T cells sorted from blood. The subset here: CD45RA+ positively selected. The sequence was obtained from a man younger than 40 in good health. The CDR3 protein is CASSYSRTGELFF. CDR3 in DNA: TGTGCCAGCAGTTACTCTAGAACCGGGGAGCTGTTTTTT.